The 5 T cell receptor beta chains presented below share a single source sample, sequenced in a study of blood T cell repertoires in COVID-19. Here immunoSEQ multiplex PCR was the method, and the copy in TCRdb shows in-frame clones only, minus some. The sample carries around 270,000 clones, about 83% recorded once. The specimen sequenced was peripheral blood. These receptors were taken from a woman in her thirties or forties who had recovered from COVID-19.

V and J are TRBV5-1 and TRBJ2-5, with 8 nucleotides matching TRBD1. The CDR3 runs to 14 residues. Germline-derived CDR1 and CDR2 are SGHRS and YFSETQ. Trimming at V came to 2 bases and at J to 5 bases, leaving 5 bases not matched to a gene. For the CDR3, the DNA is TGCGCCAGCAGCTTTCAGGGGGCCGGGGAGACCCAGTACTTC. This sequence encodes CASSFQGAGETQYF.

This clone has more than one count but fewer than ten. The V call is TRBV18, the J call TRBJ1-2; D is possibly TRBD1 (5 bases). V was clipped by 3 bases and J by 4 bases, with 12 bases between them. CDR1 and CDR2 from the germline V gene are KGHSH and LQKENI. This CDR3 comprises 14 residues. The CDR3 is CASSPGGISYGYTF. CDR3 coding DNA: TGTGCCAGCTCACCGGGGGGGATCAGCTATGGCTACACCTTC.

This chain links TRBV24-1 with TRBJ2-5; TRBD1 aligns across 10 bases. J was trimmed by 2 bases and V by 4 bases; bases with no gene match: 3. The CDR3 sequence is 15 residues long. The V gene's germline CDR1 is KGHDR and CDR2 SFDVKD. In nucleotides, the CDR3 is TGTGCCACCAGTGACGGGACAGGGGCACAAGAGACCCAGTACTTC. Residues: CATSDGTGAQETQYF.

This chain links TRBV5-1 with TRBJ2-7; 9 nucleotides match TRBD1. The germline CDR1 and CDR2 sequences are SGHRS and YFSETQ. V lost 4 bases and J lost 4; bases outside the gene matches: 6. The CDR3 spans 14 residues. CDR3 protein: CASSLGQGLYEQYF. The CDR3 DNA reads TGCGCCAGCAGCCTTGGACAGGGGCTTTACGAGCAGTACTTC.

Concerning this clone: Other DNA sequences in the sample encode the same CDR3. The J gene is TRBJ1-1, the V gene TRBV9; D not resolved. Germline-derived CDR1 and CDR2 are SGDLS and YYNGEE. The CDR3 totals 13 residues. V lost 0 bases to trimming and J lost 2 bases, with 5 bases between them. CDR3 nucleotide sequence: TGTGCCAGCAGCGTAGTGAGCAACACTGAAGCTTTCTTT. Protein product: CASSVVSNTEAFF.